This T cell receptor (beta chain) was sequenced in a study of blood T cells in healthy people across ages. Every sample had a minimum of 6 million PBMCs isolated. CDR3 length equals 15 residues. Looked up from germline, CDR1 is SQVTM and CDR2 is ANQGSEA. Details on this clonotype: The junction departs from the called germline gene at one end, perhaps through a read error.

Next came a second PCR, run for about 6 to 11 cycles, which used a sample-barcoded 5' primer along with a J-beta primer mix. TCRdb ran MiXCR on the 5' RACE reads and lists one entry per CDR3 protein. The repertoire holds about 1.5 million distinct CDR3 sequences, about 43% seen once, with 6.5% to 10% in the top ten. The chain uses TRBV29-1 and TRBJ2-1; TRBD2 might be the D (6 bases). The receptor was isolated from a woman aged 18-29 years in good health. Material: blood. This CDR3 is CGVPDGSNPYNEQFF. DNA for the CDR3: TGCGGCGTCCCTGACGGGAGTAACCCCTACAATGAGCAGTTCTTC.